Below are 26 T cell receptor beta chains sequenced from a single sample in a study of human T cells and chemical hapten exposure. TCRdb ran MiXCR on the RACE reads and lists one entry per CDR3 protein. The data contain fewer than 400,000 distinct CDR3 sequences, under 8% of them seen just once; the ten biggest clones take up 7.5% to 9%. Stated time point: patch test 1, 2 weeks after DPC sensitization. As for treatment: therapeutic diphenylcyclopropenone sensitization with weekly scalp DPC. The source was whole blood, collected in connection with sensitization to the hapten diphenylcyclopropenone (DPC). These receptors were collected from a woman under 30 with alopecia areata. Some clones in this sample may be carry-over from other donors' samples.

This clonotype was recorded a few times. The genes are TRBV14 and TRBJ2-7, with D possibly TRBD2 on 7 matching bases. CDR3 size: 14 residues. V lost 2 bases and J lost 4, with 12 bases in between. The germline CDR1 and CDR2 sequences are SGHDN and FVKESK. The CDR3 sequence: CASSQRRGPYEQYF. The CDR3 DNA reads TGTGCCAGCAGCCAACGGCGGGGGCCGTACGAGCAGTACTTC.

The CDR3 loop is CASSATGSSYEQYF. The DNA for the CDR3 is TGTGCCAGCAGTGCGACAGGGAGCTCCTACGAGCAGTACTTC. This chain connects TRBV6-5 to TRBJ2-7; 7 bases are a match to TRBD1. The CDR3 has 14 residues. Per germline, CDR1 MNHEY and CDR2 SVGAGI. Unmatched junction bases numbered 4, after V lost 5 bases and J lost 0 bases.

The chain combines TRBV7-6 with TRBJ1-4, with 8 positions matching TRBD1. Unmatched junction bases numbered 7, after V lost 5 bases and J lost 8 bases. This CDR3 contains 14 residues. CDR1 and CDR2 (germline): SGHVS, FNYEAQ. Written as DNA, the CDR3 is TGTGCCAGCAGCCATTACAGGGGGGGAGAAAAACTGTTTTTT. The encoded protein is CASSHYRGGEKLFF.

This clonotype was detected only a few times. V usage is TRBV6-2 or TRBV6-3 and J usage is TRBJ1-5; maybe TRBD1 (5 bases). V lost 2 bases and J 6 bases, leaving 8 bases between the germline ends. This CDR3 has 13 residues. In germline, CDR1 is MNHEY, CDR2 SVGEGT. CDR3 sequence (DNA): TGTGCCAGCAGTTACAGGGGTGCTCAGCCCCAGCATTTT. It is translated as CASSYRGAQPQHF.

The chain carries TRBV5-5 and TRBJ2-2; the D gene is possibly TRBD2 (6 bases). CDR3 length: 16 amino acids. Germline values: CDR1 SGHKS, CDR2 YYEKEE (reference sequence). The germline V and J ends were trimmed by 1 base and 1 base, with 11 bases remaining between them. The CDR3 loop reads CASSLWGGENTGELFF. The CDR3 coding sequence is TGTGCCAGCAGCTTGTGGGGCGGGGAGAACACCGGGGAGCTGTTTTTT.

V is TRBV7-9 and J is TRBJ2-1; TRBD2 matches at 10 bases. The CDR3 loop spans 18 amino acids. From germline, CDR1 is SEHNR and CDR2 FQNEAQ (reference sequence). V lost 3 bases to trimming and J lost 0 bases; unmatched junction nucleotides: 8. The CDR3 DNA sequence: TGTGCCAGCAGCTTGCTAGCGGGGGATTTGAGCTCCTACAATGAGCAGTTCTTC. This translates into CASSLLAGDLSSYNEQFF. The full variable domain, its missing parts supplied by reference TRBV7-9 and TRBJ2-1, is DTGVSQNPRHKITKRGQNVTFRCDPISEHNRLYWYRQTLGQGPEFLTYFQNEAQLEKSRLLSDRFSAERPKGSFSTLEIQRTEQGDSAMYLCASSLLAGDLSSYNEQFFGPGTRLTVL.

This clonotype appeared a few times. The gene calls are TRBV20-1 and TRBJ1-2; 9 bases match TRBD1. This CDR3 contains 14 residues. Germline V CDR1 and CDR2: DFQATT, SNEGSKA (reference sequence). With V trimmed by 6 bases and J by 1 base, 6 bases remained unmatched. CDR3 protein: CSASRQGDNYGYTF. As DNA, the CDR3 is TGCAGTGCGAGTAGACAGGGGGATAACTATGGCTACACCTTC.

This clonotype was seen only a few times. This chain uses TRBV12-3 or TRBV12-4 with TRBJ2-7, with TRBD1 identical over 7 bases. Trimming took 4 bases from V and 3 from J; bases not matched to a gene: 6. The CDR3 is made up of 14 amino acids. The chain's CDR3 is CASSSGQPNYEQYF. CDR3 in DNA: TGTGCCAGCAGTTCGGGACAGCCTAACTACGAGCAGTACTTC.

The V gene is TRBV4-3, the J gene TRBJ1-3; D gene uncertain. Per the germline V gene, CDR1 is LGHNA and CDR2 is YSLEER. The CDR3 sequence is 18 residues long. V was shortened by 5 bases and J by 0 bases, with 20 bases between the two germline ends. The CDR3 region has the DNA TGCGCCAGCAGCGACTACCCAGGCAGACATAGCTCTGGAAACACCATATATTTT. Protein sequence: CASSDYPGRHSSGNTIYF.

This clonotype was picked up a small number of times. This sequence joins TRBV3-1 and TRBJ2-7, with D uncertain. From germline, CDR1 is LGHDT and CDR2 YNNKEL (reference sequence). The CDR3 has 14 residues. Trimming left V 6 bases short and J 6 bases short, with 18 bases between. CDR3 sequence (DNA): TGTGCCAGCAGTTTTGAGCCCCTAAACCCCGAGCAGTACTTC. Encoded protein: CASSFEPLNPEQYF.

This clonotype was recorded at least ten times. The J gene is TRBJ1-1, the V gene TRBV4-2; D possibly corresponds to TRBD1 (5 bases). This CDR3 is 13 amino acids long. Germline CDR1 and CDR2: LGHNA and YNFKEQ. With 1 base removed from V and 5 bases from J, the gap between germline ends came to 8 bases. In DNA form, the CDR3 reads TGTGCCAGCAGCCAAGCTTGGGGGACTGAAGCTTTCTTT. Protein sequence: CASSQAWGTEAFF.

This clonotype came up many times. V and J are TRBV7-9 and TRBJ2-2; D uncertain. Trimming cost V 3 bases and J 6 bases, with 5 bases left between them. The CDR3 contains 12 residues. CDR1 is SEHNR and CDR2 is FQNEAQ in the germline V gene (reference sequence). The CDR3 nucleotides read TGTGCCAGCAGCTTGATGCCCGGGGAGCTGTTTTTT. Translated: CASSLMPGELFF. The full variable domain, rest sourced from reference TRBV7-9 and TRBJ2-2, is DTGVSQNPRHKITKRGQNVTFRCDPISEHNRLYWYRQTLGQGPEFLTYFQNEAQLEKSRLLSDRFSAERPKGSFSTLEIQRTEQGDSAMYLCASSLMPGELFFGEGSRLTVL.

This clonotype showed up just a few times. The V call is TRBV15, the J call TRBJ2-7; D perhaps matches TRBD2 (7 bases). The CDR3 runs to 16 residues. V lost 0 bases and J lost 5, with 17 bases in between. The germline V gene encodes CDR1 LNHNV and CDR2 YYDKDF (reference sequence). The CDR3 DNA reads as TGTGCCACCAGCAGAGAAGGGGGGGAAAGTAAGGACGAGCAGTACTTC. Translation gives CATSREGGESKDEQYF.

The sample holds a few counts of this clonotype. In DNA form, the CDR3 reads TGTGCCAGTACCCCCCGGACCCTAGGACATGAGCAGTTCTTC. Translating gives CASTPRTLGHEQFF. The chain uses TRBV19 and TRBJ2-1; D is undetermined. The CDR3 has 14 amino acids. Trimming took off 7 bases at V and 8 bases at J, with 18 bases between the two ends. From germline, CDR1 is LNHDA and CDR2 SQIVND (reference sequence).

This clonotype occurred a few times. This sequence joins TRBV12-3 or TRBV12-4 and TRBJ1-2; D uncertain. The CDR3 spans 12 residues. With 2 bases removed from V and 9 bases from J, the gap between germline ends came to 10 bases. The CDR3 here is CASSLSGDSYTF. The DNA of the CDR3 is TGTGCCAGCAGTTTATCTGGGGATAGCTACACCTTC.

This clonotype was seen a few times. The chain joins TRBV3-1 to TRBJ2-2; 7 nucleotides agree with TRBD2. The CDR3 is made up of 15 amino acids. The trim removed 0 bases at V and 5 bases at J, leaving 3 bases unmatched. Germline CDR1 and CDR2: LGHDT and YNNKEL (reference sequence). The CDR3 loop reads CASSQDPAGTGELFF. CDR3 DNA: TGTGCCAGCAGCCAAGATCCAGCGGGGACCGGGGAGCTGTTTTTT.

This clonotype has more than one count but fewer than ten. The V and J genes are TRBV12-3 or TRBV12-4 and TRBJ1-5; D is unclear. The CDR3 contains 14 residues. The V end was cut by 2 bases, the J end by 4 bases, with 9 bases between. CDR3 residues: CASSLPTENQPQHF. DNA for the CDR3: TGTGCCAGCAGTTTACCCACAGAGAATCAGCCCCAGCATTTT.

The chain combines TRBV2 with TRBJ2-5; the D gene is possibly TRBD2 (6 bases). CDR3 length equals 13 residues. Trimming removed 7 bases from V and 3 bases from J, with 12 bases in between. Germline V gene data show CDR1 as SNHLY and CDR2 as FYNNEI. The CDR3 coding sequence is TGTGCCAGCATAATCGGGGGAGAAGAGACCCAGTACTTC. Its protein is CASIIGGEETQYF.

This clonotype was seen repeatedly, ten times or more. For the CDR3, the DNA is TGTGCTAGTGGTTTGGTTAAGACAGGGTCCGCAGATACGCAGTATTTT. Protein product: CASGLVKTGSADTQYF. The rearrangement joins TRBV12-5 to TRBJ2-3, with 7 bases identical to TRBD1. This CDR3 contains 16 residues. V trimming: 0 bases; J trimming: 4 bases; junction bases outside the gene matches: 7. Germline V gene sequence: CDR1 LGHNT, CDR2 FRNRAP.

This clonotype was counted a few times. This CDR3 is CASTTSGGARAYNEQFF. CDR3 DNA: TGTGCCAGCACGACTAGCGGGGGGGCCAGAGCTTACAATGAGCAGTTCTTC. V and J are TRBV27 and TRBJ2-1; 14 bases fit TRBD2. This CDR3 spans 17 amino acids. The germline CDR1 and CDR2 sequences are MNHEY and SMNVEV (reference sequence). V lost 7 bases to trimming and J lost 4 bases; unmatched junction nucleotides: 9.

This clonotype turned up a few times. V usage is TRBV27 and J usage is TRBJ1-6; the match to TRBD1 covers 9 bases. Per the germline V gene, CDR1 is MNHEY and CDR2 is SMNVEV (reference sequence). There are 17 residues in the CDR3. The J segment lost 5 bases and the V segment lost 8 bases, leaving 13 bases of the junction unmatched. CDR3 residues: CASWTWTGASHNSPLHF. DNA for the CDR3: TGTGCCAGCTGGACTTGGACAGGGGCAAGCCATAATTCACCCCTCCACTTT.

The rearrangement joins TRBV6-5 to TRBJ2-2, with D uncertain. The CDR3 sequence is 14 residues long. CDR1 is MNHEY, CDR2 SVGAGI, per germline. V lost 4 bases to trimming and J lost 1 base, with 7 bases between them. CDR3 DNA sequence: TGTGCCAGCAGTTTCAATGGGAACACCGGGGAGCTGTTTTTT. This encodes CASSFNGNTGELFF.

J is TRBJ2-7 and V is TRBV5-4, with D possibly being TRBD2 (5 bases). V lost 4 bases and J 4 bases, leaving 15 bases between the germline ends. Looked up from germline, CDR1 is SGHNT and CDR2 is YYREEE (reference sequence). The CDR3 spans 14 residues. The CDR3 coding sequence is TGTGCCAGCAGCCCGTCAACTAGAGGTTACGAGCAGTACTTC. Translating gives CASSPSTRGYEQYF.

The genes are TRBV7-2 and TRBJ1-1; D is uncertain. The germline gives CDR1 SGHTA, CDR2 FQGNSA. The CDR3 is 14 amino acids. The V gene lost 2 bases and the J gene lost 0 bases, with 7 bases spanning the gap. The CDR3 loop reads CASSLRSVNTEAFF. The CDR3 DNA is TGTGCCAGCAGCTTAAGGTCAGTGAACACTGAAGCTTTCTTT.

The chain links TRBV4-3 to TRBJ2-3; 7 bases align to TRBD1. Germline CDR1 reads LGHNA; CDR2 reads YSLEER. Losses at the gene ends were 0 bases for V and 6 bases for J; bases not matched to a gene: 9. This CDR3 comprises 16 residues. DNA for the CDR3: TGCGCCAGCAGCCAAGATCCAGACAGGGTGGCCGATACGCAGTATTTT. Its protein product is CASSQDPDRVADTQYF.

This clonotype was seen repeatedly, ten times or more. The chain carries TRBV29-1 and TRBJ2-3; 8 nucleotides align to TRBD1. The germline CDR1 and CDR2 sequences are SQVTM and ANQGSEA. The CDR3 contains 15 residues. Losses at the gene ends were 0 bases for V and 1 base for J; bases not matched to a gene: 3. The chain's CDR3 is CSVEDQGARTDTQYF. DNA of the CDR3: TGCAGCGTTGAAGACCAGGGGGCGCGCACAGATACGCAGTATTTT.